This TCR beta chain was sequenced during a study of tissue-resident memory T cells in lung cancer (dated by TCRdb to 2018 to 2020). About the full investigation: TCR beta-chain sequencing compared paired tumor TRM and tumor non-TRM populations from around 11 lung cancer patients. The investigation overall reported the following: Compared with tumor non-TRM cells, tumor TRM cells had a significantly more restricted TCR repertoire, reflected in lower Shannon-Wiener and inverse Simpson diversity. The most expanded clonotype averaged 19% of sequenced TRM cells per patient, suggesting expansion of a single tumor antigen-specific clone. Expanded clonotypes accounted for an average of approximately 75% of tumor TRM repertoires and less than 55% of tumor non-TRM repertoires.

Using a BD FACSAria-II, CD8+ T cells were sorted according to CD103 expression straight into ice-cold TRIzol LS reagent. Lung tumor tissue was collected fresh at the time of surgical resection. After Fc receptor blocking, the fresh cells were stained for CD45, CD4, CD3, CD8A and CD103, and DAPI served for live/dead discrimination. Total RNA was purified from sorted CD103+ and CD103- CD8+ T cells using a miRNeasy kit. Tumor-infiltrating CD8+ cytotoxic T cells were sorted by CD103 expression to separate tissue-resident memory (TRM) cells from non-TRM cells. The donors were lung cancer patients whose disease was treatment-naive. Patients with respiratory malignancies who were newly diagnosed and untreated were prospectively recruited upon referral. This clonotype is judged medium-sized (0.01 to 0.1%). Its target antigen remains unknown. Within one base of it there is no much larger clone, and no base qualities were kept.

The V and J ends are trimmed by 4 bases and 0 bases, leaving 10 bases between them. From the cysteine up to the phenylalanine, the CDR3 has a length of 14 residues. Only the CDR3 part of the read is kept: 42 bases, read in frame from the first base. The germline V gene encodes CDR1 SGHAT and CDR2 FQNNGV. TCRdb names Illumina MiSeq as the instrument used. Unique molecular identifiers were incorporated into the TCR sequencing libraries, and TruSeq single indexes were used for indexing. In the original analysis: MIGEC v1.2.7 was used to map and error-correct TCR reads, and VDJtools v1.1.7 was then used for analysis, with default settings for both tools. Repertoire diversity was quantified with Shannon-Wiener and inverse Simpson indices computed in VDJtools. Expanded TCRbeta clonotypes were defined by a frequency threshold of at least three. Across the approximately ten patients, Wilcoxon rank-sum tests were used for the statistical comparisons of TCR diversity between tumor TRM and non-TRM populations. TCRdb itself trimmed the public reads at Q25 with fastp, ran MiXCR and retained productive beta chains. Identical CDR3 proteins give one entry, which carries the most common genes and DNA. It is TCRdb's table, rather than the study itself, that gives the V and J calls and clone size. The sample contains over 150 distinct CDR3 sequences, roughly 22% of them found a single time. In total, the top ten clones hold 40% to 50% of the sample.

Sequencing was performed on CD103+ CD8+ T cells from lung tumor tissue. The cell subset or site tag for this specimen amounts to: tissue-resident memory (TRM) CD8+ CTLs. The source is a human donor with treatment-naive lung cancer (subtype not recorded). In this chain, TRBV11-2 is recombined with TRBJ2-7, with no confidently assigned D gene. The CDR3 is CASSSRTGSYEQYF. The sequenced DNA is TGTGCCAGCAGCTCCCGGACGGGCTCCTACGAGCAGTACTTC.